A single sample gave rise to the 19 T cell receptor beta chains below, sequenced in a study of blood T cell repertoires in COVID-19. Sequencing was performed with immunoSEQ multiplex PCR; in TCRdb, only in-frame clones are kept and a portion is missing. The sample includes more than 65,000 clones, 80% to 90% seen only once; the top ten take about 8.1%. Source material: peripheral blood. These receptor sequences come from a man between 45 and 60 years old with acute or convalescent COVID-19.

V and J are TRBV14 and TRBJ1-2; 9 nucleotides line up with TRBD1. The V gene end was trimmed by 2 bases and the J gene end by 5 bases; junction bases not matched to a gene: 6. Germline CDR1 SGHDN, CDR2 FVKESK. This CDR3 region has 15 residues. The CDR3 sequence: CASSQPGTGSYGYTF. DNA of the CDR3: TGTGCCAGCAGCCAACCCGGGACAGGGTCGTATGGCTACACCTTC.

The V and J genes are TRBV21-1 and TRBJ2-7; the table names TRBD2, a call not compared with the DNA. TRBV21-1 is annotated as a pseudogene. The CDR3 totals 14 residues. The CDR3 sequence is CASETRTPFDEQYV. The CDR3 DNA reads TGTGCCAGCGAAACTCGTACTCCCTTCGACGAGCAGTACGTC.

The chain employs TRBV10-1 and TRBJ1-5; TRBD1 is a possible D gene (5 bases). The germline V gene encodes CDR1 WNHNN and CDR2 SYGVQD (reference sequence). Trimming removed 2 bases at V and 5 bases at J, with 10 bases between. The CDR3 length is 14 residues. The CDR3 nucleotides read TGCGCCAGCAGTGAGATGGAGGGGCATCAGCCCCAGCATTTT. This translates into CASSEMEGHQPQHF.

V gene TRBV19 combines with J gene TRBJ1-2, with D uncertain. The CDR3 is 12 amino acids. Trimming removed 9 bases from V and 6 bases from J, with 14 bases in between. Germline V CDR1 and CDR2: LNHDA, SQIVND (reference sequence). The CDR3 nucleotides read TGTGCCAGCGGAGGGAGGGCACATGGCTACACCTTC. The encoded protein is CASGGRAHGYTF.

The rearrangement links TRBV6-5 to TRBJ1-2, with a tentative D call TRBD1 (5 bases). Per the germline V gene, CDR1 is MNHEY and CDR2 is SVGAGI. This CDR3 is 15 amino acids long. V was shortened by 1 base and J by 5 bases, with 14 bases between the two germline ends. CDR3 in amino acids: CASSYFRGSRYGYTF. The CDR3 bases are TGTGCCAGCAGTTACTTTAGGGGCTCCAGATATGGCTACACCTTC.

The rearrangement uses TRBV6-5 and TRBJ2-5; the D is unclear. V was clipped by 4 bases and J by 0 bases, with 9 bases between them. The CDR3 contains 14 residues. Germline loops: CDR1 MNHEY, CDR2 SVGAGI. The CDR3 loop reads CASSSLSDQETQYF. The CDR3 DNA sequence: TGTGCCAGCAGTTCTCTCTCGGACCAAGAGACCCAGTACTTC.

The V and J genes are TRBV29-1 and TRBJ2-3; TRBD2 matches at 7 bases. V lost 4 bases and J lost 0; bases outside the gene matches: 4. This CDR3 contains 14 residues. Germline CDR1 reads SQVTM; CDR2 reads ANQGSEA. The CDR3 nucleotides are TGCAGCGTTGTACGCGGGGGAAGCACAGATACGCAGTATTTT. The encoded protein is CSVVRGGSTDTQYF.

The chain joins TRBV9 to TRBJ1-6, with D possibly matching TRBD1 (6 bases). The CDR3 is 15 amino acids. V lost 4 bases to trimming and J lost 0 bases, with 8 bases between them. Germline loops: CDR1 SGDLS, CDR2 YYNGEE. CDR3 sequence (DNA): TGTGCCAGCAGCAGGGGGAGCTCCTATAATTCACCCCTCCACTTT. It translates to CASSRGSSYNSPLHF.

CDR3 region: CAWGGGGREETQYF. As DNA, the CDR3 is TGTGCCTGGGGGGGCGGGGGCCGCGAGGAGACCCAGTACTTC. V gene TRBV30 combines with J gene TRBJ2-5; perhaps TRBD2 as D (7 bases). This CDR3 region has 14 residues. Per the germline V gene, CDR1 is GTSNPN and CDR2 is SVGIG (reference sequence). Trimming removed 5 bases from V and 5 bases from J, with 18 bases in between.

V is TRBV5-8 and J is TRBJ1-6; 7 nucleotides line up with TRBD1. This CDR3 contains 15 residues. After removal of 1 base from V and 7 bases from J, the junction contained 5 bases not matched to a gene. The germline V gene encodes CDR1 SGHTS and CDR2 YDEGEE. CDR3 bases: TGTGCCAGCAGCTTGCGACAGGGCCCCAATTCACCCCTCCACTTT. Translation: CASSLRQGPNSPLHF.

The V gene is TRBV7-9, the J gene TRBJ2-1, with 8 bases that match TRBD2. This CDR3 is built from 17 residues. Germline V gene lookup returns CDR1 SEHNR and CDR2 FQNEAQ (reference sequence). J gave up 2 bases and V 2 bases, and 8 bases lay outside the gene matches. The CDR3 bases are TGTGCCAGCAGCTTATCCCCCCCAGCGGGGGCCTACAATGAGCAGTTCTTC. This sequence encodes CASSLSPPAGAYNEQFF.

The CDR3 DNA follows: TGTGCCAGCAGTATTACCGTAGTGGACACTGAAGCTTTCTTT. It specifies CASSITVVDTEAFF. V is TRBV6-5 and J is TRBJ1-1; D is undetermined. Germline V CDR1 and CDR2: MNHEY, SVGAGI. There are 14 residues in the CDR3. Trimming pared 5 bases from V and 3 bases from J, leaving 13 bases between.

The chain combines TRBV7-6 with TRBJ1-1; TRBD1 matches 7 bases. The CDR3 runs to 15 residues. The V gene's germline CDR1 is SGHVS and CDR2 FNYEAQ. Unmatched junction bases numbered 8, after V lost 3 bases and J lost 4 bases. This CDR3 reads CASSLYAGQATEAFF. CDR3 DNA: TGTGCCAGCAGCTTGTATGCCGGACAGGCCACTGAAGCTTTCTTT.

The V call is TRBV7-2, the J call TRBJ1-2; TRBD1 matches at 9 bases. The CDR3 has 15 residues. Germline CDR1 reads SGHTA; CDR2 reads FQGNSA. Trimming took 5 bases from V and 6 from J; bases not matched to a gene: 10. The CDR3 bases are TGTGCCAGCAGCCGTGGCCGGGACAGGGCGCATGGCTACACCTTC. It yields the protein CASSRGRDRAHGYTF.

V usage is TRBV6-5 and J usage is TRBJ1-3; tentative D call: TRBD1 (5 bases). V was trimmed by 7 bases and J by 3 bases, leaving 13 bases between them. This CDR3 is built from 14 residues. CDR1 is MNHEY, CDR2 SVGAGI, per germline. The CDR3 region is CASKSGKVGNTIYF. The CDR3 region has the DNA TGTGCCAGCAAATCAGGGAAGGTTGGAAACACCATATATTTT.

J is TRBJ2-7 and V is TRBV29-1; 7 nucleotides match TRBD1. The CDR3 spans 13 residues. Germline CDR1 is SQVTM and CDR2 is ANQGSEA. J was trimmed by 0 bases and V by 4 bases; bases with no gene match: 3. CDR3 amino acids: CSVGGQSSYEQYV. The DNA for the CDR3 is TGCAGCGTTGGGGGACAGAGCTCCTACGAGCAGTACGTC.

This CDR3 is CASSLGGTSPEQFF. The CDR3 region has the DNA TGCGCCAGCAGCTTGGGGGGGACTAGCCCCGAGCAGTTCTTC. This chain joins TRBV5-1 and TRBJ2-1, with 9 positions matching TRBD2. The CDR3 contains 14 residues. Germline V gives CDR1 SGHRS, CDR2 YFSETQ. V was clipped by 0 bases and J by 10 bases; unmatched bases: 5. The full variable domain, in which reference TRBV5-1 and TRBJ2-1 provide the parts outside the CDR3, is KAGVTQTPRYLIKTRGQQVTLSCSPISGHRSVSWYQQTPGQGLQFLFEYFSETQRNKGNFPGRFSGRQFSNSRSEMNVSTLELGDSALYLCASSLGGTSPEQFFGPGTRLTVL.

The rearrangement links TRBV2 to TRBJ2-7, with 11 bases aligning to TRBD2. The CDR3 is 14 amino acids. The trim removed 6 bases at V and 3 bases at J, leaving 4 bases unmatched. The germline CDR1 and CDR2 sequences are SNHLY and FYNNEI. CDR3 amino acids: CASRAGTSGYEQYF. The CDR3 nucleotides are TGTGCCAGCAGGGCCGGGACTAGCGGCTACGAGCAGTACTTC.

V and J are TRBV12-3 or TRBV12-4 and TRBJ1-5, with D hard to call. The CDR3 consists of 12 residues. With 7 bases removed from V and 0 bases from J, the gap between germline ends came to 4 bases. As DNA, the CDR3 is TGTGCCAGCACTTATAGCAATCAGCCCCAGCATTTT. This sequence encodes CASTYSNQPQHF.